A selection of T cell receptor beta chains follows, all from one sample in a study of Ad26.COV2.S vaccination and SARS-CoV-2 variants. The repertoire was sequenced with immunoSEQ multiplex PCR; TCRdb's copy has only in-frame clones and lacks some. The sample carries 200,000 to 300,000 clones, 88% recorded once. The specimen comprised peripheral blood, sampled in a trial of Ad26.COV2.S vaccine versus placebo. The receptor source for this set is a person aged 18-65 years who received the Ad26.COV2.S COVID-19 vaccine or a placebo. Both conserved end residues are part of each CDR3.

v_call: TRBV3-1/TRBV3-2
cdr3_aa: CASSQSGTDYEQYF

v_call: TRBV30
cdr3_aa: CAWVNRGSYNEQFF

v_call: TRBV28
cdr3_aa: CASSPRTGGITDTQYF

v_call: TRBV9
cdr3_aa: CASSVVGSSTDTQYF

v_call: TRBV7-9
cdr3_aa: CASSPRDFYGYTF

v_call: TRBV11-1
cdr3_aa: CASSPGTTGNSYEQYF

v_call: TRBV10-3
cdr3_aa: CATRLAGGRETQYF

v_call: TRBV5-1
cdr3_aa: CASSVTGQGNNEQFF

v_call: TRBV6-2/TRBV6-3
cdr3_aa: CASSYPVADTQYF

v_call: TRBV7-2
cdr3_aa: CASSLDSYSYEQYF

v_call: TRBV5-5
cdr3_aa: CASSATTTVYEQYF

v_call: TRBV7-2
cdr3_aa: CASSFGQKETQYF

v_call: TRBV4-3
cdr3_aa: CASSQATPGELFF

v_call: TRBV27
cdr3_aa: CASSSRTSGGLGQSNEQFF

v_call: TRBV13
cdr3_aa: CASSLGDGYEQYF

v_call: TRBV12-2
cdr3_aa: CASRTAPGKSTLFYGYTF

v_call: TRBV30
cdr3_aa: CAWSPSGTLHYEQYF

v_call: TRBV10-3
cdr3_aa: CAISELGQPQHF

v_call: TRBV7-2
cdr3_aa: CASSSMNDRQPQHF

v_call: TRBV10-3
cdr3_aa: CAIRQGSTEAFF

v_call: TRBV7-6
cdr3_aa: CASSLAPGQGNSPLHF

v_call: TRBV4-3
cdr3_aa: CASSYGDTEQFF

v_call: TRBV11-3
cdr3_aa: CASSQGEEVSTDTQYF

v_call: TRBV5-8
cdr3_aa: CASSFFLLGLYEQYF

v_call: TRBV4-3
cdr3_aa: CASSQSSLPDTQYF

v_call: TRBV19
cdr3_aa: CASSIETTRRRETQYF

v_call: TRBV6-2/TRBV6-3
cdr3_aa: CASSAGHGGKGLEQYF

v_call: TRBV7-3
cdr3_aa: CASSLNGGPGEQFF

v_call: TRBV14
cdr3_aa: CASSQPGEQFF

v_call: TRBV4-3
cdr3_aa: CASSQGGTGADTQYF

v_call: TRBV3-1/TRBV3-2
cdr3_aa: CASSQVLAGSYEQYF

v_call: TRBV5-4
cdr3_aa: CASSLGEPNEQFF

v_call: TRBV7-2
cdr3_aa: CASSSRDGWNTEAFF

v_call: TRBV30
cdr3_aa: CAWSHPNYGYTF

v_call: TRBV7-2
cdr3_aa: CASSLRTGLHDYEQYF

v_call: TRBV24-1
cdr3_aa: CATSGTQSYEQYF

v_call: TRBV6-5
cdr3_aa: CASSYSDLYEQYF

v_call: TRBV5-1
cdr3_aa: CASRSPGQGRDNEQFF

v_call: TRBV5-1
cdr3_aa: CASTTGSWQETQYF

v_call: TRBV10-3
cdr3_aa: CAISPAEVSNYGYTF

v_call: TRBV29-1
cdr3_aa: CSAKAGGETQYF

v_call: TRBV23-1
cdr3_aa: CASSLGRGWRGNQPQHF

v_call: TRBV19
cdr3_aa: CASIQWGSTSGNTIYF

v_call: TRBV27
cdr3_aa: CASSLLGGNYGYTF

v_call: TRBV6-5
cdr3_aa: CASSYFSGSPYGYTF